A selection of T cell receptor beta chains follows, all from one sample in a study of blood T cells in healthy people across ages. Via MiXCR, TCRdb re-called the 5' RACE reads, giving one row per CDR3 protein. Among approximately 680,000 distinct CDR3 sequences listed, about 32% were seen once. The sequenced material came from blood. The receptors here all came from a woman older than 75 in good health. Both conserved end residues are part of each CDR3. Each record gives: clone size, V gene, D gene, J gene, CDR3 protein, CDR3 DNA. A D gene is named only where the DNA matches it firmly. Size is stated for part of the rows, as once, few or many counts, or as a class when the clone is expanded.

abundance: many
v_gene: TRBV6-5
d_gene: NA
j_gene: TRBJ1-2
CDR3aa: CASKPGLSPHGYTF
CDR3nt: TGTGCCAGCAAACCGGGACTGTCCCCCCATGGCTACACCTTC

abundance: many
v_gene: TRBV12-3/TRBV12-4
d_gene: NA
j_gene: TRBJ2-1
CDR3aa: CASSSPGDHSYNEQFF
CDR3nt: TGTGCCAGCAGCTCGCCGGGGGACCACTCCTACAATGAGCAGTTCTTC

abundance: many
v_gene: TRBV11-1
d_gene: TRBD1
j_gene: TRBJ2-7
CDR3aa: CASSSDRGQNEQYF
CDR3nt: TGTGCCAGCAGCTCGGACAGGGGGCAGAACGAGCAGTACTTC

abundance: NA
v_gene: TRBV7-9
d_gene: NA
j_gene: TRBJ2-2
CDR3aa: CASSSGLGAALDTGELFF
CDR3nt: TGTGCCAGCAGCTCCGGCTTGGGGGCCGCGTTGGACACCGGGGAGCTGTTTTTT

abundance: NA
v_gene: TRBV5-1
d_gene: NA
j_gene: TRBJ1-2
CDR3aa: CASSLAFLQGRDHGYTF
CDR3nt: TGCGCCAGCAGCTTGGCTTTCCTACAGGGCAGGGACCATGGCTACACCTTC

abundance: NA
v_gene: TRBV28
d_gene: TRBD1
j_gene: TRBJ2-7
CDR3aa: CASSSPTGTHYEQYF
CDR3nt: TGTGCCAGCAGTTCCCCGACAGGGACCCACTACGAGCAGTACTTC

abundance: NA
v_gene: TRBV12-3/TRBV12-4
d_gene: TRBD1
j_gene: TRBJ2-3
CDR3aa: CASSLGDRVGTDTEYF
CDR3nt: TGTGCCAGCAGTTTAGGGGACAGAGTGGGGACAGATACGGAGTATTTT

abundance: many
v_gene: TRBV7-2
d_gene: NA
j_gene: TRBJ1-2
CDR3aa: CASSLGRPYGYTF
CDR3nt: TGTGCCAGCAGCTTAGGGAGACCCTATGGCTACACCTTC

abundance: NA
v_gene: TRBV30
d_gene: NA
j_gene: TRBJ2-1
CDR3aa: CAWSVPLEQFF
CDR3nt: TGTGCCTGGAGTGTACCCCTCGAGCAGTTCTTC

abundance: NA
v_gene: TRBV21-1
d_gene: NA
j_gene: TRBJ1-5
CDR3aa: CASSKLLGHLNQPQHF
CDR3nt: TGTGCCAGCAGCAAGCTCCTCGGACACCTCAATCAGCCCCAGCATTTT

abundance: many
v_gene: TRBV5-1
d_gene: NA
j_gene: TRBJ1-2
CDR3aa: CASSKETYGYTF
CDR3nt: TGCGCCAGCAGCAAGGAGACCTATGGCTACACCTTC

abundance: NA
v_gene: TRBV5-1
d_gene: NA
j_gene: TRBJ2-4
CDR3aa: CASGLRDSTGHIQYF
CDR3nt: TGCGCCAGCGGCTTAAGGGACTCCACAGGGCACATCCAGTACTTC

abundance: NA
v_gene: TRBV20-1
d_gene: NA
j_gene: TRBJ1-5
CDR3aa: CSASIPQGGRNQPQHF
CDR3nt: TGCAGTGCTTCCATCCCCCAGGGTGGGCGCAATCAGCCCCAGCATTTT

abundance: many
v_gene: TRBV5-1
d_gene: TRBD1
j_gene: TRBJ2-3
CDR3aa: CASSALQGASTDTQYF
CDR3nt: TGCGCCAGCAGCGCACTACAGGGGGCGTCAACAGATACGCAGTATTTT

abundance: many
v_gene: TRBV6-6
d_gene: NA
j_gene: TRBJ2-7
CDR3aa: CASSSWGSTYEQYF
CDR3nt: TGTGCCAGCAGCTCATGGGGGTCAACCTACGAGCAGTACTTC

abundance: NA
v_gene: TRBV9
d_gene: TRBD2
j_gene: TRBJ2-7
CDR3aa: CASRGTSGAYEQYF
CDR3nt: TGTGCCAGCAGAGGGACTAGCGGGGCCTACGAGCAGTACTTC

abundance: many
v_gene: TRBV5-5
d_gene: NA
j_gene: TRBJ1-4
CDR3aa: CASSLVDATATNEKLFF
CDR3nt: TGTGCCAGCAGCTTGGTGGATGCTACCGCAACTAATGAAAAACTGTTTTTT